What follows is one T cell receptor (beta chain) and its context. This CDR3 is built from 12 residues. V shed 2 bases and J shed 8 bases, with 4 bases lying between them. The V gene's germline CDR1 is MNHEY and CDR2 SMNVEV (reference sequence). Per the original data handling: Amplified reference gene primers provided the basis for estimating nucleated cell counts. Profiled with immunoSEQ multiplex PCR; TCRdb holds only in-frame clones, not every one. V and J calls and clone size come straight from that table; D and trimming were deduced from the DNA. The sample lists more than 150,000 clones; 75% to 90% were seen once. This record comes from a study of blood T cell repertoires in COVID-19. Across the study: The cDNA or gDNA used as material had been derived from T cells, B-cell-depleted T cells, or PBMCs.

This chain joins TRBV27 and TRBJ1-6; D gene uncertain. This clonotype originated in a man aged 35-49 years with acute or convalescent COVID-19. Sample: peripheral blood. CDR3 region: CASSLRDSPLHF. The CDR3 coding sequence is TGTGCCAGCAGTTTACGGGATTCACCCCTCCACTTT.